Listed below are T cell receptor beta chains from one sample, sequenced in a study of blood T cells in healthy people across ages. MiXCR was run by TCRdb on the 5' RACE reads, yielding one entry per CDR3 protein. The sample carries some 900,000 distinct CDR3 sequences, approximately 49% recorded once. Source material: blood. The receptors here all came from a man aged 30 to 39 in good health. CDR3s include the opening cysteine and the closing phenylalanine or tryptophan. Fields, in order: D gene, clone size, J gene, V gene, CDR3 protein, CDR3 DNA. A D gene is named only where the DNA matches it firmly. Some rows have no size entry. The others give once, few or many, or a class for an expanded clone.

TRBD2 | few | TRBJ2-7 | TRBV10-3 | CAISEERGNEQYF | TGTGCCATCAGTGAAGAGCGGGGGAACGAGCAGTACTTC
TRBD1 | NA | TRBJ2-1 | TRBV7-6 | CASSPKTRDRGYNEQFF | TGTGCCAGCAGCCCAAAAACACGGGACAGGGGCTACAATGAGCAGTTCTTC
TRBD1 | NA | TRBJ1-2 | TRBV27 | CASSRLKPGTGAVYGYTF | TGTGCCAGCAGCCGACTAAAGCCCGGGACAGGGGCCGTCTATGGCTACACCTTC
NA | NA | TRBJ2-7 | TRBV28 | CASSSPKGGGSYEQYF | TGTGCCAGCAGTTCCCCTAAGGGGGGCGGCTCCTACGAGCAGTACTTC
NA | many | TRBJ2-4 | TRBV21-1 | CASSKGLANIQYF | TGTGCCAGCAGCAAAGGACTAGCGAACATTCAGTACTTC
NA | NA | TRBJ2-1 | TRBV6-2/TRBV6-3 | CASSHLHEQFF | TGTGCCAGCAGCCACCTCCATGAGCAGTTCTTC
NA | NA | TRBJ2-5 | TRBV11-2 | CVSSLERSWGETQYF | TGTGTCAGCAGCTTAGAAAGGTCTTGGGGAGAGACCCAGTACTTC
NA | few | TRBJ1-4 | TRBV9 | CASSKQGLANEKLFF | TGTGCCAGCAGCAAACAGGGTTTGGCTAATGAAAAACTGTTTTTT
NA | NA | TRBJ2-1 | TRBV5-1 | CASSSRDLPYNEQFF | TGCGCCAGCAGCTCGAGGGACTTACCCTACAATGAGCAGTTCTTC
NA | once | TRBJ2-2 | TRBV9 | CASSEGPTDTGELFF | TGTGCCAGCAGCGAGGGACCGACCGACACCGGGGAGCTGTTTTTT
NA | few | TRBJ2-1 | TRBV3-1 | CASQRAGGNPAYYNEQFF | TGTGCCAGCCAGCGGGCAGGGGGGAACCCCGCCTACTACAATGAGCAGTTCTTC
NA | few | TRBJ2-5 | TRBV18 | CASSPGVQDKVEQYF | TGTGCCAGCTCCCCGGGAGTTCAGGACAAGGTAGAGCAGTACTTC
TRBD1 | many | TRBJ1-6 | TRBV4-3 | CASSQSFEGAQGLSYNSPLHF | TGCGCCAGCAGCCAATCGTTTGAGGGGGCCCAGGGACTCTCCTATAATTCACCCCTCCACTTT
NA | NA | TRBJ2-7 | TRBV29-1 | CSVGQIEQYF | TGCAGCGTTGGACAGATTGAGCAGTACTTC
NA | few | TRBJ1-2 | TRBV4-3 | CASSQDPESKGYTF | TGCGCCAGCAGCCAAGACCCAGAGTCTAAGGGCTACACCTTC
NA | NA | TRBJ1-2 | TRBV7-9 | CASSGEAAGRVYGYTF | TGTGCCAGCAGCGGAGAGGCGGCAGGGAGAGTCTATGGCTACACCTTC
TRBD1 | NA | TRBJ2-7 | TRBV20-1 | CSAGGQGASYEQYF | TGCAGTGCTGGTGGACAGGGGGCTTCCTACGAGCAGTACTTC
NA | NA | TRBJ2-1 | TRBV6-5 | CASSYSGTDNEQFF | TGTGCCAGCAGTTACTCGGGGACGGACAATGAGCAGTTCTTC
NA | NA | TRBJ2-6 | TRBV28 | CASSFAGTGANVLTF | TGTGCCAGCAGTTTCGCTGGTACTGGGGCCAACGTCCTGACTTTC
NA | NA | TRBJ2-3 | TRBV21-1 | CTSSKGSGGEISTDTQYF | TGTACCAGCAGCAAAGGGTCCGGTGGTGAGATTAGCACAGATACGCAGTATTTT
NA | few | TRBJ1-2 | TRBV28 | CASRSAGFLYGYTF | TGTGCCAGCAGGTCCGCGGGGTTCCTGTATGGCTACACCTTC
NA | NA | TRBJ2-7 | TRBV6-5 | CASSYRPQGSYEQYF | TGTGCCAGCAGTTACCGCCCCCAAGGCTCCTACGAGCAGTACTTC
NA | NA | TRBJ1-4 | TRBV7-6 | CASSPDTRINNEKLFF | TGTGCCAGCAGCCCCGACACGCGCATTAATAATGAAAAACTGTTTTTT
NA | once | TRBJ2-7 | TRBV20-1 | CSALTGTTDYNEQYF | TGCAGTGCACTAACCGGGACAACGGATTACAATGAGCAGTACTTC